Sequencing of this T cell receptor (beta chain) was carried out in a study of T cell changes during pregnancy in multiple sclerosis. TCRdb's table, derived via immunoSEQ multiplex PCR, lists solely in-frame clones and lacks some. The sample has some 60,000 clones, around nine tenths seen once. The CDR3 runs 16 residues. The germline V and J ends were trimmed by 3 bases and 0 bases, with 14 bases remaining between them. Germline CDR1 is SNHLY and CDR2 is FYNNEI. This sequence joins TRBV2 and TRBJ1-1; D gene ambiguous. This TCR was recovered from a female donor with multiple sclerosis, enrolled in a pregnancy study. The sequencing used CD4+ T cells from peripheral blood mononuclear cells, collected in the third trimester of pregnancy. The CDR3 spells CASSDWRYELNTEAFF. The CDR3 DNA follows: TGTGCCAGCAGTGACTGGCGGTACGAATTGAACACTGAAGCTTTCTTT.